Following are 19 T cell receptor beta chains from one sample sequenced in a study of blood T cell repertoires in COVID-19. Assay used: immunoSEQ multiplex PCR; TCRdb lists only in-frame clones, some missing. The sample consists of around 270,000 clones, roughly 89% of them appearing once. What was sequenced was peripheral blood. These receptors all stem from a man between 35 and 55 years old with acute or convalescent COVID-19.

The V gene is TRBV6-5, the J gene TRBJ1-1; a possible D gene is TRBD1 (5 bases). Germline V CDR1 and CDR2: MNHEY, SVGAGI. There are 15 residues in the CDR3. V was pared by 1 base and J by 4 bases, with 13 bases between. CDR3 amino acids: CASSYWQGSGTEAFF. In DNA form, the CDR3 reads TGTGCCAGCAGTTACTGGCAGGGATCAGGCACTGAAGCTTTCTTT.

The chain has TRBV5-1 and TRBJ1-1; 8 nucleotides agree with TRBD1. With V trimmed by 4 bases and J by 7 bases, 9 bases remained unmatched. This CDR3 comprises 14 residues. The V gene's germline CDR1 is SGHRS and CDR2 YFSETQ. This CDR3 is CASSLLDRDGEAFF. The CDR3 nucleotides are TGCGCCAGCAGCCTACTGGACAGGGATGGTGAAGCTTTCTTT. Full variable domain (remainder filled in from reference TRBV5-1 and TRBJ1-1): KAGVTQTPRYLIKTRGQQVTLSCSPISGHRSVSWYQQTPGQGLQFLFEYFSETQRNKGNFPGRFSGRQFSNSRSEMNVSTLELGDSALYLCASSLLDRDGEAFFGQGTRLTVV.

The rearrangement links TRBV24-1 to TRBJ2-1; D gene ambiguous. Germline-derived CDR1 and CDR2 are KGHDR and SFDVKD. This CDR3 is built from 13 residues. The V end lost 8 bases, the J end lost 9 bases, and 16 bases lay between the germline ends. CDR3 DNA: TGTGCCACCATGCGGCTAGAAGGCGGTGAGCAGTTCTTC. Protein product: CATMRLEGGEQFF.

This clone was recorded only once. The V and J genes are TRBV5-1 and TRBJ1-1, with D perhaps TRBD1 (5 bases). Trimming shortened V by 0 bases and J by 7 bases, and 16 bases separated the two germline ends. Germline V CDR1 and CDR2: SGHRS, YFSETQ. The CDR3 runs to 15 residues. In nucleotides, the CDR3 is TGCGCCAGCAGCTTGGTTCCGGGGACTCAAGTTGAAGCTTTCTTT. Amino acid sequence: CASSLVPGTQVEAFF.

The chain links TRBV24-1 to TRBJ2-3, with TRBD2 identical over 9 bases. CDR3 size: 16 residues. Germline loops: CDR1 KGHDR, CDR2 SFDVKD. Unmatched junction bases numbered 3, after V lost 3 bases and J lost 0 bases. The CDR3 DNA reads TGTGCCACCAGTGATCTAGCGGGACAGAGCACAGATACGCAGTATTTT. Its translation: CATSDLAGQSTDTQYF.

The V and J genes are TRBV3-1 (or the pseudogene TRBV3-2) and TRBJ2-7; D possibly corresponds to TRBD1 (5 bases). CDR3 size: 14 residues. Per germline, CDR1 LGHDT and CDR2 YNNKEL (reference sequence). Deletions cut 5 bases from V and 1 base from J, with 12 bases between. As DNA, the CDR3 is TGTGCCAGCAGCAACCCAGGGAAATCCTACGAGCAGTACTTC. Amino acid sequence: CASSNPGKSYEQYF.

The V and J genes are TRBV5-1 and TRBJ2-2, with D perhaps matching TRBD1 (5 bases). The V end lost 1 base, the J end lost 1 base, and 11 bases lay between the germline ends. CDR1 is SGHRS and CDR2 is YFSETQ in the germline V gene. CDR3 length: 16 amino acids. The CDR3 bases are TGCGCCAGCAGCTTGTTCCCACAGGAGAACACCGGGGAGCTGTTTTTT. Protein sequence: CASSLFPQENTGELFF.

The chain has TRBV12-3 or TRBV12-4 and TRBJ2-2; possibly TRBD1 for D (5 bases). Trimming took 8 bases from V and 2 from J, leaving 9 bases between them. The CDR3 totals 13 residues. The CDR3: CASADTNTGELFF. CDR3 nucleotide sequence: TGTGCCAGCGCGGACACAAACACCGGGGAGCTGTTTTTT.

This chain links TRBV2 with TRBJ1-2; D gene ambiguous. The CDR3 length is 13 residues. From germline, CDR1 is SNHLY and CDR2 FYNNEI. V lost 9 bases, J lost 6 bases, and 17 bases lay in between. For the CDR3, the DNA is TGTGCCAGTAACCGGGAGGGTGAGAATGGCTACACCTTC. Translation: CASNREGENGYTF.

This clone was detected only once. This rearrangement joins TRBV3-1 (or the pseudogene TRBV3-2) to TRBJ1-1; no clear D gene. Germline V gene lookup returns CDR1 LGHDT and CDR2 YNNKEL (reference sequence). The CDR3 totals 14 residues. V gave up 6 bases and J gave up 6 bases, with 17 bases separating them. The CDR3, as DNA: TGTGCCAGCAGTAACGCGGCCTCTAGCTCTGAAGCTTTCTTT. Protein sequence: CASSNAASSSEAFF.

The genes are TRBV7-8 and TRBJ2-6, with D maybe TRBD1 (6 bases). The CDR3 consists of 17 residues. The V end was cut by 1 base, the J end by 4 bases, with 14 bases between. Germline lookup yields CDR1 SGHVS and CDR2 FQNEAQ. The CDR3, as DNA: TGTGCCAGCAGCTTAGTAGAGTTGGGGGCGGGGGCCAACGTCCTGACTTTC. Amino acids: CASSLVELGAGANVLTF.

V is TRBV18 and J is TRBJ1-5; D might be TRBD1 (6 bases). V lost 6 bases to trimming and J lost 6 bases, with 18 bases between them. The germline CDR1 and CDR2 sequences are KGHSH and LQKENI. This CDR3 spans 15 amino acids. Here the CDR3 reads CASSPVHSGVQPQHF. The DNA for the CDR3 is TGTGCCAGCTCCCCCGTCCACTCAGGGGTTCAGCCCCAGCATTTT.

CDR3 DNA: TGTGCCAGCTCACTGGAAAGGGGCCACGAGCAGTACTTC. It encodes CASSLERGHEQYF. The chain couples TRBV18 to TRBJ2-7; TRBD1 might be the D (5 bases). This CDR3 has 13 amino acids. V was cut by 4 bases and J by 5 bases, with 12 bases left in between. CDR1 is KGHSH and CDR2 is LQKENI in the germline V gene.

V usage is TRBV7-9 and J usage is TRBJ1-1; D uncertain. The CDR3 spans 15 residues. Looked up from germline, CDR1 is SEHNR and CDR2 is FQNEAQ (reference sequence). The V gene lost 8 bases and the J gene lost 1 base, with 17 bases spanning the gap. CDR3 residues: CASARIGEKNTEAFF. CDR3 nucleotide sequence: TGTGCCAGCGCTAGAATCGGGGAGAAGAACACTGAAGCTTTCTTT.

The V gene is TRBV10-2, the J gene TRBJ2-3, with 7 nucleotides matching TRBD1. CDR1 is WSHSY, CDR2 SAAADI, per germline. The CDR3 spans 15 residues. V trimming: 0 bases; J trimming: 0 bases; junction bases outside the gene matches: 0. The CDR3 region is CASSESGQSTDTQYF. The CDR3 bases are TGCGCCAGCAGTGAGTCGGGACAGAGCACAGATACGCAGTATTTT.

The CDR3 loop reads CASSLNAGGIREQYF. The CDR3 DNA sequence: TGTGCCAGCAGCCTTAATGCGGGGGGGATTCGGGAGCAGTACTTC. This chain uses TRBV5-6 with TRBJ2-7, with 9 bases lining up with TRBD2. Germline V gene sequence: CDR1 SGHDT, CDR2 YYEEEE. V dropped 4 bases and J dropped 7; count of bases not matched to a gene: 12. The CDR3 is 15 residues long. The full variable domain, completed using reference TRBV5-6 and TRBJ2-7, is DAGVTQSPTHLIKTRGQQVTLRCSPKSGHDTVSWYQQALGQGPQFIFQYYEEEERQRGNFPDRFSGHQFPNYSSELNVNALLLGDSALYLCASSLNAGGIREQYFGPGTRLTVT.

The rearrangement links TRBV12-3 or TRBV12-4 to TRBJ2-1; D is undetermined. Trimming took 6 bases from V and 10 from J, leaving 10 bases between them. The CDR3 spans 11 residues. In DNA, the CDR3 is TGTGCCAGCAGCTATCTAGGAGAGCAGTTCTTC. Its translation is CASSYLGEQFF.

This clone was found once. The chain recombines TRBV5-4 with TRBJ1-1, with D uncertain. CDR1 is SGHNT, CDR2 YYREEE, per germline (reference sequence). This CDR3 region has 15 residues. V gave up 4 bases and J gave up 2 bases, with 15 bases separating them. CDR3 DNA: TGTGCCAGCAGCCGTTCCTCGACGGGTAACACTGAAGCTTTCTTT. Translated, it gives CASSRSSTGNTEAFF.

V gene TRBV12-3 or TRBV12-4 combines with J gene TRBJ2-3; perhaps TRBD2 as D (5 bases). The ends were cut back, 5 bases at V and 8 bases at J, with 11 bases in the middle. The CDR3 sequence is 12 residues long. This CDR3 reads CASSRGRVTQYF. The CDR3, as DNA: TGTGCCAGCAGTCGCGGGCGGGTTACGCAGTATTTT.